This T cell receptor (beta chain) was profiled in a study of early T cells in non-severe SARS-CoV-2 infection. In the study overall: Chains were not paired, and sequencing was done on bulk RNA from unsorted whole blood. Broader study findings: Sequences matched to VDJdb favored anti-spike CD8 responses, while private and CD4 specificities were missed.

The TCR library protocol was used to attach unique molecular identifiers. These identifiers were attached to individual cDNA molecules. TCRdb itself ran the 5' RACE reads through MiXCR, one entry per CDR3 protein. This sample has some 77,000 distinct CDR3 sequences, with about 13% found just once. Ten or more counts support this clonotype. Its cognate antigen is unknown. Germline V lookup: CDR1 SEHNR, CDR2 FQNEAQ (reference sequence). There are 14 residues in the CDR3. The V and J ends lost 4 bases and 13 bases respectively, with 22 bases between them. The specimen sequenced was whole blood. The receptor was derived from an adult who was a healthcare worker with PCR-confirmed SARS-CoV-2 infection or an uninfected control (not recorded which). V gene TRBV7-9 combines with J gene TRBJ1-2, with a tentative D call TRBD1 (6 bases). This chain's CDR3 is CASSSQVDRPLRTF. The DNA for the CDR3 is TGTGCCAGCAGCTCACAGGTTGACAGGCCTCTCCGCACCTTC.